These 25 T cell receptor beta chains originate from one sample sequenced in a study of T-cell reconstitution after alpha-beta-depleted transplantation in children. Unique molecular identifiers were incorporated when the TCRbeta library was constructed. Via MiXCR, TCRdb re-called the PCR reads, giving one row per CDR3 protein. The sample records approximately 390,000 distinct CDR3 sequences, roughly a tenth being singletons. Specimen: PBMCs from the stem cell graft donor, collected from the stem cell graft. Every receptor here comes from a human donor who donated a stem cell graft to a child with acute myeloid leukemia.

Turning to this clonotype: A clone one base away is much larger, so this may be a read error. The chain employs TRBV20-1 and TRBJ2-1; 16 nucleotides agree with TRBD2. CDR1 and CDR2 (germline): DFQATT, SNEGSKA (reference sequence). The CDR3 extends over 17 amino acids. CDR3 protein: CGAPGTSGRASYNEQFF. In DNA, the CDR3 is TGCGGTGCTCCCGGGACTAGCGGGAGGGCCAGCTACAATGAGCAGTTCTTC.

V gene TRBV9 combines with J gene TRBJ2-5; TRBD1 might be the D (5 bases). This CDR3 is built from 15 residues. V was shortened by 0 bases and J by 1 base, with 10 bases between the two germline ends. CDR1 is SGDLS, CDR2 YYNGEE, per germline. CDR3 sequence: CASSVEGVSQETQYF. The CDR3 DNA reads as TGTGCCAGCAGCGTAGAAGGGGTCAGCCAAGAGACCCAGTACTTC.

This clonotype was recorded many times. The V call is TRBV5-6, the J call TRBJ2-5; the D is unclear. The CDR3 consists of 16 residues. CDR1 is SGHDT and CDR2 is YYEEEE in the germline V gene. Trimming removed 1 base at V and 1 base at J, with 14 bases between. The CDR3 spells CASSLIWGGPQETQYF. CDR3 nucleotide sequence: TGTGCCAGCAGCTTGATTTGGGGTGGGCCCCAAGAGACCCAGTACTTC. The full variable domain, with the rest looked up from reference TRBV5-6 and TRBJ2-5, is DAGVTQSPTHLIKTRGQQVTLRCSPKSGHDTVSWYQQALGQGPQFIFQYYEEEERQRGNFPDRFSGHQFPNYSSELNVNALLLGDSALYLCASSLIWGGPQETQYFGPGTRLLVL.

This clonotype was detected many times. The CDR3: CSATRDVNSNQPQHF. The CDR3, as DNA: TGCAGTGCCACCCGGGACGTCAATAGCAATCAGCCCCAGCATTTT. The chain carries TRBV20-1 and TRBJ1-5; possibly TRBD1 for D (5 bases). Germline V lookup: CDR1 DFQATT, CDR2 SNEGSKA (reference sequence). This CDR3 is 15 amino acids long. Trimming took off 6 bases at V and 0 bases at J, with 15 bases between the two ends.

This clonotype was recorded many times. This chain links TRBV29-1 with TRBJ2-5, with D perhaps TRBD2 (7 bases). CDR3 length: 14 residues. V was shortened by 3 bases and J by 1 base, with 12 bases between the two germline ends. The germline CDR1 and CDR2 sequences are SQVTM and ANQGSEA. CDR3 bases: TGCAGCGTTGACTCGGGGGGCAGCCAAGAGACCCAGTACTTC. Translation: CSVDSGGSQETQYF. The variable domain in full, completed from reference TRBV29-1 and TRBJ2-5, reads SAVISQKPSRDICQRGTSLTIQCQVDSQVTMMFWYRQQPGQSLTLIATANQGSEATYESGFVIDKFPISRPNLTFSTLTVSNMSPEDSSIYLCSVDSGGSQETQYFGPGTRLLVL.

The J gene is TRBJ2-7, the V gene TRBV7-2, with TRBD2 identical over 7 bases. Germline values: CDR1 SGHTA, CDR2 FQGNSA. The V and J ends lost 2 bases and 1 base, in that order; junction bases with no gene match: 5. The CDR3 contains 15 residues. CDR3 nucleotide sequence: TGTGCCAGCAGCTTATGGCTAGCGGAATCCTACGAGCAGTACTTC. The encoded protein is CASSLWLAESYEQYF. Supplemented by reference TRBV7-2 and TRBJ2-7, the full variable domain reads GAGVSQSPSNKVTEKGKDVELRCDPISGHTALYWYRQSLGQGLEFLIYFQGNSAPDKSGLPSDRFSAERTGGSVSTLTIQRTQQEDSAVYLCASSLWLAESYEQYFGPGTRLTVT.

This clonotype was recorded a few times. This rearrangement joins TRBV7-1 to TRBJ2-1; possible D gene TRBD1, 6 bases. TRBV7-1 is an ORF; its function is uncertain. The CDR3 spans 16 residues. V was cut by 2 bases and J by 7 bases, with 18 bases left in between. This CDR3 is CASSSLTGSGGNEQFF. Written as DNA, the CDR3 is TGTGCCAGCAGCTCATTGACAGGCTCAGGAGGTAATGAGCAGTTCTTC.

This clonotype was seen ten or more times. This chain connects TRBV20-1 to TRBJ1-2; perhaps TRBD1 as D (6 bases). Germline V gene lookup returns CDR1 DFQATT and CDR2 SNEGSKA (reference sequence). CDR3 length: 13 amino acids. Trimming stripped 1 base from V and 6 bases from J, with 12 bases between. The CDR3 region has the DNA TGCAGTGCTAGAGTAGTTGGGACACATGGCTACACCTTC. Its protein product is CSARVVGTHGYTF.

This clonotype turned up a few times. This chain joins TRBV7-9 and TRBJ2-7; 7 bases fit TRBD1. The CDR3 is made up of 14 amino acids. The germline CDR1 and CDR2 sequences are SEHNR and FQNEAQ (reference sequence). After removal of 0 bases from V and 5 bases from J, the junction contained 4 bases not matched to a gene. The CDR3 spells CASSLARGTHEQYF. CDR3 nucleotide sequence: TGTGCCAGCAGCTTAGCCAGGGGGACCCACGAGCAGTACTTC. Full variable domain (remainder filled in from reference TRBV7-9 and TRBJ2-7): DTGVSQNPRHKITKRGQNVTFRCDPISEHNRLYWYRQTLGQGPEFLTYFQNEAQLEKSRLLSDRFSAERPKGSFSTLEIQRTEQGDSAMYLCASSLARGTHEQYFGPGTRLTVT.

This clonotype has just a few counts. V gene TRBV29-1 combines with J gene TRBJ2-5, with TRBD1 as a possible D gene (6 bases). V lost 5 bases and J lost 1, with 17 bases in between. The CDR3 is 15 residues long. Germline V lookup: CDR1 SQVTM, CDR2 ANQGSEA. The CDR3 DNA follows: TGCAGCGTTAAAATACCTCAGGGGCCCCAAGAGACCCAGTACTTC. Its translation is CSVKIPQGPQETQYF.

There are a few counts of this clonotype. The V call is TRBV12-3 or TRBV12-4, the J call TRBJ2-1; weak D call: TRBD1 (5 bases). There are 14 residues in the CDR3. V was shortened by 3 bases and J by 3 bases, with 9 bases between the two germline ends. For the CDR3, the DNA is TGTGCCAGCAGTTTTTCAGGGCTCTACAATGAGCAGTTCTTC. Encoded protein: CASSFSGLYNEQFF.

The table lists this clonotype with a few counts. This sequence joins TRBV7-2 and TRBJ2-7, with D perhaps matching TRBD2 (6 bases). V was trimmed by 0 bases and J by 3 bases, leaving 15 bases between them. CDR1 is SGHTA, CDR2 FQGNSA, per germline. CDR3 length: 16 amino acids. The CDR3 loop reads CASSLALGSGHYEQYF. CDR3 bases: TGTGCCAGCAGCTTAGCGCTCGGTAGCGGCCACTACGAGCAGTACTTC.

This clonotype was picked up a small number of times. The CDR3 DNA sequence: TGTGCCAGCAGGGGTGGTCAGGGGACCTACAATGAGCAGTTCTTC. This codes for CASRGGQGTYNEQFF. The chain uses TRBV12-3 or TRBV12-4 and TRBJ2-1; TRBD1 is a possible D gene (6 bases). The CDR3 length is 15 residues. Trimming removed 6 bases from V and 2 bases from J, with 14 bases in between.

The chain is built from TRBV20-1 and TRBJ2-7; TRBD2 aligns across 7 bases. V gave up 0 bases and J gave up 7 bases; unmatched junction bases: 12. CDR1 and CDR2 (germline): DFQATT, SNEGSKA (reference sequence). CDR3 length: 15 residues. This CDR3 reads CSARDTRIGGREQYF. CDR3 nucleotides: TGCAGTGCTAGAGATACGCGGATCGGGGGGAGGGAGCAGTACTTC.

This clonotype occurred a few times. J is TRBJ2-3 and V is TRBV12-3 or TRBV12-4; 8 nucleotides align to TRBD2. Trimming cost V 3 bases and J 6 bases; bases outside gene matches: 11. The CDR3 is 16 amino acids. CDR3 DNA sequence: TGTGCCAGCAGTTTCTTGTCGAGCGGGAGTCGGGATACGCAGTATTTT. Translation gives CASSFLSSGSRDTQYF.

The CDR3 here is CASSLLMRTGGASEQFF. DNA of the CDR3: TGCGCCAGCAGCTTGTTGATGAGAACAGGGGGAGCCAGTGAGCAGTTCTTC. V is TRBV5-1 and J is TRBJ2-1, with TRBD1 matching 8 bases. From germline, CDR1 is SGHRS and CDR2 YFSETQ. V was clipped by 1 base and J by 9 bases; unmatched bases: 15. CDR3 length: 17 residues.

This clonotype was detected only a few times. The rearrangement uses TRBV9 and TRBJ2-7; the match to TRBD2 covers 12 bases. With 3 bases clipped from V and 4 bases from J, the junction kept 5 bases outside the gene matches. Germline CDR1 SGDLS, CDR2 YYNGEE. CDR3 length: 15 residues. In DNA, the CDR3 is TGTGCCAGCAGCGGACTAGCGGGAGCCGATTACGAGCAGTACTTC. Its translation: CASSGLAGADYEQYF.

This clonotype showed up just a few times. This chain joins TRBV6-2 or TRBV6-3 and TRBJ2-1, with TRBD2 matching 7 bases. From germline, CDR1 is MNHEY and CDR2 SVGEGT. The CDR3 sequence is 11 residues long. J gave up 12 bases and V 10 bases, and 9 bases lay outside the gene matches. DNA for the CDR3: TGTGCCACTACTCCGGGGGGACCGCAGTTCTTC. It yields the protein CATTPGGPQFF.

The rearrangement joins TRBV10-3 to TRBJ2-5, with D uncertain. CDR3 length equals 13 residues. Germline CDR1 and CDR2: ENHRY and SYGVKD. With 5 bases removed from V and 5 bases from J, the gap between germline ends came to 12 bases. This CDR3 reads CAISRDQSETQYF. The CDR3 bases are TGTGCCATCAGTCGCGACCAGTCGGAGACCCAGTACTTC.

The chain employs TRBV6-1 and TRBJ2-1; the D is unclear. Trimming removed 7 bases from V and 2 bases from J, with 15 bases in between. The CDR3 sequence is 15 residues long. CDR1 MNHNS and CDR2 SASEGT come from the germline V gene. CDR3 DNA: TGTGCCAGCATACCCGACGTGGCAGCCTACAATGAGCAGTTCTTC. It translates to CASIPDVAAYNEQFF.

This clonotype was observed many times. The rearrangement links TRBV29-1 to TRBJ2-7; TRBD2 matches at 8 bases. Germline CDR1 and CDR2: SQVTM and ANQGSEA. V trimming: 0 bases; J trimming: 0 bases; junction bases outside the gene matches: 4. This CDR3 has 15 amino acids. Here the CDR3 DNA reads TGCAGCGTTGAAGAAAGTAGCGGGAACTCCTACGAGCAGTACTTC. Translating gives CSVEESSGNSYEQYF.

The rearrangement joins TRBV6-2 or TRBV6-3 to TRBJ2-1; 7 bases match TRBD2. Germline CDR1 is MNHEY and CDR2 is SVGEGT. V lost 5 bases, J lost 6 bases, and 7 bases stayed unmatched. This CDR3 is built from 14 residues. The CDR3 region has the DNA TGTGCCAGCAGTACCGGGACTATTCCCAATGAGCAGTTCTTC. Protein sequence: CASSTGTIPNEQFF.

The rearrangement joins TRBV20-1 to TRBJ1-1; D gene unclear. There are 13 residues in the CDR3. Germline values: CDR1 DFQATT, CDR2 SNEGSKA (reference sequence). V lost 5 bases and J lost 5, with 15 bases in between. The CDR3 region has the DNA TGCAGTGCTGCCAGAGATCAGAGGACTGAAGCTTTCTTT. As protein: CSAARDQRTEAFF.

V gene TRBV20-1 combines with J gene TRBJ1-2, with TRBD1 matching over 7 bases. This CDR3 has 11 amino acids. Unmatched junction bases numbered 3, after V lost 4 bases and J lost 7 bases. Germline loops: CDR1 DFQATT, CDR2 SNEGSKA (reference sequence). CDR3 amino acids: CSANRGAGYTF. In DNA form, the CDR3 reads TGCAGTGCTAACAGGGGCGCTGGCTACACCTTC.

The rearrangement links TRBV3-1 to TRBJ2-7, with 7 bases identical to TRBD2. The germline gives CDR1 LGHDT, CDR2 YNNKEL (reference sequence). The CDR3 spans 15 residues. V dropped 11 bases and J dropped 7; count of bases not matched to a gene: 20. The CDR3 reads CACSPSGLSPREQYV. The CDR3 region has the DNA TGTGCCTGCTCCCCCTCGGGACTAAGCCCTAGAGAGCAGTACGTC.